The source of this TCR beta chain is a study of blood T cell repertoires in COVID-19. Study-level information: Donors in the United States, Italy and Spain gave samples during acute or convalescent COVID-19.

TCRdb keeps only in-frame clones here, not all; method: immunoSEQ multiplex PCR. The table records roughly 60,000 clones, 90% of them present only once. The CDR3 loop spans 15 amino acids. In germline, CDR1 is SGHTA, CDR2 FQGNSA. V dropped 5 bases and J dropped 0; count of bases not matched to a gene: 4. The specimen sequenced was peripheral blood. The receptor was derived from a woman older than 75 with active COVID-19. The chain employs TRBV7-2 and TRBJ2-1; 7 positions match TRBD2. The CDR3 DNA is TGTGCCAGCAGCGCCGGGAGGAGCTCCTACAATGAGCAGTTCTTC. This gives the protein CASSAGRSSYNEQFF.